The rows below give T cell receptor beta chains drawn from one sample of a study of blood T cell repertoires in COVID-19. Produced via immunoSEQ multiplex PCR; TCRdb's table is partial and in-frame only. The sample holds approximately 280,000 clones, nearly 90% seen once. Input material: peripheral blood. The receptors were gathered from a man aged 18 to 29 with active or convalescent COVID-19. Each CDR3 is given with its conserved first and last residue. A D gene is named only where the DNA matches it firmly. Only some rows state a clone size, as once, few, many or a class for expanded clones.

NA | TRBJ1-2 | TRBV28 | NA | TGTGCCAGCAGTACCACAACAGGGAACTATGGCTACACCTTC | CASSTTTGNYGYTF
NA | TRBJ1-1 | TRBV5-1 | TRBD1 | TGCGCCAGCAGCTTAAATGCGGGACAGGCCCCTGAAGCTTTCTTT | CASSLNAGQAPEAFF
NA | TRBJ1-3 | TRBV9 | NA | TGTGCCAGCAGCCCTAGTGGGGGCGGGGGAAACACCATATATTTT | CASSPSGGGGNTIYF
NA | TRBJ1-2 | TRBV2 | NA | TGTGCCAGCAGTGAAGCGCAGGCCCTCTATGGCTACACCTTC | CASSEAQALYGYTF
NA | TRBJ1-1 | TRBV5-1 | TRBD1 | TGCGCCAGCAGCTGGGGACAGGGGAACACTGAAGCTTTCTTT | CASSWGQGNTEAFF
NA | TRBJ2-5 | TRBV5-1 | TRBD2 | TGCGCCAGCAGCCCTTACGGGACTAGCGCAGAGACCCAGTACTTC | CASSPYGTSAETQYF
NA | TRBJ1-1 | TRBV10-3 | NA | TGTGCCATCAGTGAGACCGGACAGACGAACACTGAAGCTTTCTTT | CAISETGQTNTEAFF
NA | TRBJ2-1 | TRBV5-1 | TRBD2 | TGCGCCAGCAGCTTGGCCCCTAGCGGGGGGAGCTCCTACAATGAGCAGTTCTTC | CASSLAPSGGSSYNEQFF
once | TRBJ1-2 | TRBV16 | NA | TGTGCCAGCACACACGGGGGTAACTATGGCTACACCTTC | CASTHGGNYGYTF
few | TRBJ1-2 | TRBV6-2/TRBV6-3 | NA | TGTGCCAGCAGTTACTATTCCGGGAGTGGCTACACCTTC | CASSYYSGSGYTF
NA | TRBJ2-7 | TRBV2 | NA | TGTGCCAGCAGTCCCCGGGACAGCGGGTACGAGCAGTACTTC | CASSPRDSGYEQYF
NA | TRBJ1-5 | TRBV6-1 | TRBD1 | TGTGCCAGCAGTGCCCCTTCAGGGGGATATAGCAATCAGCCCCAGCATTTT | CASSAPSGGYSNQPQHF
NA | TRBJ2-3 | TRBV2 | TRBD2 | TGTGCCAGCAGTGAAGTGGCTAGCGGGGGCACAGATACGCAGTATTTT | CASSEVASGGTDTQYF
few | TRBJ1-6 | TRBV11-2 | NA | TGTGCCAGCAGCTTAGCGGGTCCCCTCCACTTT | CASSLAGPLHF
once | TRBJ1-4 | TRBV25-1 | NA | TGTGCCAGCAGTGAATCGGAAAAACTGTTTTTT | CASSESEKLFF
NA | TRBJ2-1 | TRBV7-8 | TRBD2 | TGTGCCAGCAGCCCCCGAACCCCCGGGACTAGCGGGTATGAGCAGTTCTTC | CASSPRTPGTSGYEQFF
once | TRBJ1-1 | TRBV7-9 | NA | TGTGCCAGCAGCTTAGGCGGGGCTTACACTGAAGCTTTCTTT | CASSLGGAYTEAFF
NA | TRBJ2-7 | TRBV2 | TRBD2 | TGTGCCAGCAGAGGACTAGCGGGGACTTACGAGCAGTACTTC | CASRGLAGTYEQYF